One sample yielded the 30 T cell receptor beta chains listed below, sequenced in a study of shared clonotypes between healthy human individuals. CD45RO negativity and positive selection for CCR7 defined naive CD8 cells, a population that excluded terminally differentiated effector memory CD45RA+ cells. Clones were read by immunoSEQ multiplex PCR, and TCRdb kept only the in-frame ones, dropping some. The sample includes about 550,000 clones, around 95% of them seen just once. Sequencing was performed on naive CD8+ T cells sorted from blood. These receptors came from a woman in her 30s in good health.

The CDR3 DNA reads as TGTGCCAGCCCGAGAGGGGACGAGCAGTACTTC. As protein: CASPRGDEQYF. The chain combines TRBV6-1 with TRBJ2-7; D may match TRBD1 or TRBD2 (5 bases each). V was shortened by 8 bases and J by 5 bases, with 10 bases between the two germline ends. Germline CDR1 and CDR2: MNHNS and SASEGT. The CDR3 sequence is 11 residues long.

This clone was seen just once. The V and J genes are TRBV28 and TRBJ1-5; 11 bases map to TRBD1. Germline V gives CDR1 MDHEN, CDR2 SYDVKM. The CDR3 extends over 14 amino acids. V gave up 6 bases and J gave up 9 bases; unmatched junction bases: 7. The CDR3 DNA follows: TGTGCCAGCAGCCCAGGACAGGGGGCCAGGCCCCAGCATTTT. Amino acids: CASSPGQGARPQHF.

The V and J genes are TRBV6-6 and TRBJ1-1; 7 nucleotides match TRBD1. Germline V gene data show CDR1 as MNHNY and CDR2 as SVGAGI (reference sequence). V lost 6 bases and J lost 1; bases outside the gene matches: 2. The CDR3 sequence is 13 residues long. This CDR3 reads CASSRQGNTEAFF. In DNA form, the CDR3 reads TGTGCCAGCAGCCGACAGGGGAACACTGAAGCTTTCTTT.

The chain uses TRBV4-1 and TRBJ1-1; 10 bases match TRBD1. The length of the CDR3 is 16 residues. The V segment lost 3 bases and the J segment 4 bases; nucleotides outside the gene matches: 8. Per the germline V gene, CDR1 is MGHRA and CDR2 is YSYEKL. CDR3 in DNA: TGCGCCAGCAGCCACCGGCCGGGACAGGGGTTCACTGAAGCTTTCTTT. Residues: CASSHRPGQGFTEAFF.

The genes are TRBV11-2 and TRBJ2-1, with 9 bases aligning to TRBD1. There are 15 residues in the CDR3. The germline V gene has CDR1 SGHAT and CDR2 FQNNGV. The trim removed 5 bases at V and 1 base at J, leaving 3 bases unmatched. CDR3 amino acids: CASSPQGASYNEQFF. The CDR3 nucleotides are TGTGCCAGCAGCCCACAGGGGGCTTCCTACAATGAGCAGTTCTTC.

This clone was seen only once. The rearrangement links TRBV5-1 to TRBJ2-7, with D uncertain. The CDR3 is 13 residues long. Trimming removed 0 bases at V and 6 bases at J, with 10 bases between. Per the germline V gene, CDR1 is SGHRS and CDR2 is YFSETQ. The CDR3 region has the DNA TGCGCCAGCAGCTTGGGGTCTCTCACCGAGCAGTACTTC. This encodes CASSLGSLTEQYF.

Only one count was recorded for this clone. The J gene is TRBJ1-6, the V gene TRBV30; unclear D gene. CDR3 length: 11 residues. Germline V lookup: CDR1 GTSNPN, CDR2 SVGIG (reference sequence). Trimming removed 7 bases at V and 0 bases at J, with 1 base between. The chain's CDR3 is CASSYNSPLHF. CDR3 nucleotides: TGTGCCTCCTCCTATAATTCACCCCTCCACTTT.

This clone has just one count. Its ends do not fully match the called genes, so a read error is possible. CDR3 in DNA: TGCGCCAGCAGCTTTTGGGACAGCACCGATACGCAGTATTTT. As protein: CASSFWDSTDTQYF. The chain is built from TRBV5-1 and TRBJ2-3, with 7 bases lining up with TRBD1. The CDR3 loop spans 14 amino acids. Germline lookup yields CDR1 SGHRS and CDR2 YFSETQ.

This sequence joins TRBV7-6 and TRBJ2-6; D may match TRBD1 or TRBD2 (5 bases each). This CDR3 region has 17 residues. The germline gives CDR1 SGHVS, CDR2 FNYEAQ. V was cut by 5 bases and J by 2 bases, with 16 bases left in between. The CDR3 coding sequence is TGTGCCAGCAGCACCATGGGGGTTTGGGCTGGGGCCAACGTCCTGACTTTC. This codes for CASSTMGVWAGANVLTF.

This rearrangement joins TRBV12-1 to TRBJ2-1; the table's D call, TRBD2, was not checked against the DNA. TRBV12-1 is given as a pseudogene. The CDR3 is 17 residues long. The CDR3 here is CASSPKTGTSGNNEQFF. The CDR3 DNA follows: TGTGCCAGCAGCCCGAAAACCGGGACTAGCGGGAACAATGAGCAGTTCTTC.

CDR3: CASSMTTGDEQYF. The CDR3 DNA is TGTGCCAGCAGCATGACGACAGGGGACGAGCAGTACTTC. The rearrangement joins TRBV5-6 to TRBJ2-7; 8 bases agree with TRBD1. Germline CDR1 and CDR2: SGHDT and YYEEEE. Germline trimming cut 4 bases from V and 5 bases from J; bases unmatched to any gene: 5. The CDR3 runs 13 residues. The variable domain in full, completed from reference TRBV5-6 and TRBJ2-7, reads DAGVTQSPTHLIKTRGQQVTLRCSPKSGHDTVSWYQQALGQGPQFIFQYYEEEERQRGNFPDRFSGHQFPNYSSELNVNALLLGDSALYLCASSMTTGDEQYFGPGTRLTVT.

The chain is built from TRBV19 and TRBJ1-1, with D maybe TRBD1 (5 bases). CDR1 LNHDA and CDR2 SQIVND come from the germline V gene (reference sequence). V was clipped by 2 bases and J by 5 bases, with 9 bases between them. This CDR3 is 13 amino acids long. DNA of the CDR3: TGTGCCAGTAGTATACCAGGGATGACTGAAGCTTTCTTT. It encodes CASSIPGMTEAFF.

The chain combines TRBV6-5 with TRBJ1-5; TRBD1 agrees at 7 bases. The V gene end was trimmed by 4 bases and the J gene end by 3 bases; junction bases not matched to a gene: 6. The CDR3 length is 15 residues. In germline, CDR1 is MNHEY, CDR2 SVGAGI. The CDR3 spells CASSSDRVHNQPQHF. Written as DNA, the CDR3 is TGTGCCAGCAGTTCCGACAGGGTCCACAATCAGCCCCAGCATTTT.

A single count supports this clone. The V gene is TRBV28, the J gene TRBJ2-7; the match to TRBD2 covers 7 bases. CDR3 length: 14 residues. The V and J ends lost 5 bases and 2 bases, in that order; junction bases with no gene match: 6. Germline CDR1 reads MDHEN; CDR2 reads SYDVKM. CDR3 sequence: CASSVRELPYEQYF. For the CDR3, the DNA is TGTGCCAGCAGTGTGCGGGAGTTGCCCTACGAGCAGTACTTC.

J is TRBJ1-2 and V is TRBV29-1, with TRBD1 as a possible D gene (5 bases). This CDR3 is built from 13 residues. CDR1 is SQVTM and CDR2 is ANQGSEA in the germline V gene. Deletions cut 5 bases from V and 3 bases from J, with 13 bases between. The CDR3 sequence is CSVTSGGDYGYTF. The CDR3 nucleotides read TGCAGCGTTACTTCCGGGGGTGACTATGGCTACACCTTC.

CDR3 nucleotides: TGTGCCCGGACAGGACAGGACGGAACTGAAGCTTTCTTT. It codes for CARTGQDGTEAFF. This chain joins TRBV30 and TRBJ1-1; 7 positions match TRBD1. From germline, CDR1 is GTSNPN and CDR2 SVGIG (reference sequence). The CDR3 length is 13 residues. Trimming took 8 bases from V and 5 from J; bases not matched to a gene: 11.

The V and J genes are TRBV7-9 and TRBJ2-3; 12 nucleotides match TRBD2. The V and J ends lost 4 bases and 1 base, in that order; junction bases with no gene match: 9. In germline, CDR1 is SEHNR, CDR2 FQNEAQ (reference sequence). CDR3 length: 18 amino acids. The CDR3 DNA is TGTGCCAGCAGCTGGTTTTCGGGACTAGCGGGCCGCACAGATACGCAGTATTTT. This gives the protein CASSWFSGLAGRTDTQYF.

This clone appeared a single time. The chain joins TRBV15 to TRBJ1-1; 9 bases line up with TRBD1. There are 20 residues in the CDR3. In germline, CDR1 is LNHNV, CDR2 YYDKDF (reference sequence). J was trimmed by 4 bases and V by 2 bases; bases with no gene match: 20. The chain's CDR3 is CATSRSEPTGTGSVGTEAFF. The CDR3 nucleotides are TGTGCCACCAGCAGATCCGAACCTACCGGGACAGGGTCGGTGGGCACTGAAGCTTTCTTT. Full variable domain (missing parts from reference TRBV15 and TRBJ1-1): DAMVIQNPRYQVTQFGKPVTLSCSQTLNHNVMYWYQQKSSQAPKLLFHYYDKDFNNEADTPDNFQSRRPNTSFCFLDIRSPGLGDTAMYLCATSRSEPTGTGSVGTEAFFGQGTRLTVV.

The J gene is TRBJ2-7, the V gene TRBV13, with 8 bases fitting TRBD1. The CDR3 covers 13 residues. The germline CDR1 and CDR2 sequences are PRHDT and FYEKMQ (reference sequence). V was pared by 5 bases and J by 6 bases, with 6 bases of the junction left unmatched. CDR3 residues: CASSPGTGLEQYF. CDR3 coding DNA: TGTGCCAGCAGCCCTGGGACAGGTCTCGAGCAGTACTTC.

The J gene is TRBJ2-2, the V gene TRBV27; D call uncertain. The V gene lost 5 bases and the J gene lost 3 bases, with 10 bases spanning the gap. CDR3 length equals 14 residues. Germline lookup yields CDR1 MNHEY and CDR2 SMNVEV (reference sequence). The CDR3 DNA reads TGTGCCAGCAGTATCGGACCGGACACCGGGGAGCTGTTTTTT. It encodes CASSIGPDTGELFF.

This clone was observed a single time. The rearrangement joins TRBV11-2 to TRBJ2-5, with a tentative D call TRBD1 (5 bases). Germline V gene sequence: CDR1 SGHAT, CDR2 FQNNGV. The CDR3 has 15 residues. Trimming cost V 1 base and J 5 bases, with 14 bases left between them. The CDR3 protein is CASSLGLDISETQYF. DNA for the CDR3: TGTGCCAGCAGCTTAGGCCTGGACATAAGCGAGACCCAGTACTTC.

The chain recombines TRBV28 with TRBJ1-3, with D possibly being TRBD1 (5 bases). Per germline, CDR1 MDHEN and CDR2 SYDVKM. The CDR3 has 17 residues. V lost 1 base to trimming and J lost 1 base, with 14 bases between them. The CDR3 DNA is TGTGCCAGCAGTTTATTCCCTCCGACAGAGTCTGGAAACACCATATATTTT. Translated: CASSLFPPTESGNTIYF.

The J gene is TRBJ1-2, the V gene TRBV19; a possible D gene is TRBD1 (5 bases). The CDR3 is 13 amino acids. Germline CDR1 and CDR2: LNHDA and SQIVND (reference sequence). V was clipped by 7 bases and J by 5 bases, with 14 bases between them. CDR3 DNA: TGTGCCAGTATTGGGGGGAGACTTTATGGCTACACCTTC. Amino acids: CASIGGRLYGYTF.

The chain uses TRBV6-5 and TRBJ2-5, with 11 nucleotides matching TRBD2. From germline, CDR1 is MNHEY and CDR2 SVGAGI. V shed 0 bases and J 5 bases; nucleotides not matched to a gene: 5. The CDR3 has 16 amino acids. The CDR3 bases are TGTGCCAGCAGTTACTCCCTAGCGGGAGGTCACGAGACCCAGTACTTC. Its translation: CASSYSLAGGHETQYF.

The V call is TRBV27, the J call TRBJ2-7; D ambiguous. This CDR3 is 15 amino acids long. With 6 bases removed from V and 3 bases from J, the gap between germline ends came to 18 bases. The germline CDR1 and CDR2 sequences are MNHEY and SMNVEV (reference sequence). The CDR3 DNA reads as TGTGCCAGCAGAAGAAGGGCCCATCGGAACTACGAGCAGTACTTC. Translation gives CASRRRAHRNYEQYF.

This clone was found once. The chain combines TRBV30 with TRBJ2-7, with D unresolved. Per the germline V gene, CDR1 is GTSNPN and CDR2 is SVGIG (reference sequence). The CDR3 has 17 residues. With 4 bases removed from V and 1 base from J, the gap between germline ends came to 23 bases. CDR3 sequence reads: CAWKSLDGGQDSYEQYF. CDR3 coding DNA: TGTGCCTGGAAATCTTTAGACGGCGGTCAGGATTCCTACGAGCAGTACTTC.

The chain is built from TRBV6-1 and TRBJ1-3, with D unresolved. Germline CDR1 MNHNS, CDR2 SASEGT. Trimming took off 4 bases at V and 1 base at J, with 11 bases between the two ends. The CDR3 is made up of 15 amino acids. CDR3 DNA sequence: TGTGCCAGCAGTGGTTGGGAAGGGTCTGGAAACACCATATATTTT. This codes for CASSGWEGSGNTIYF.

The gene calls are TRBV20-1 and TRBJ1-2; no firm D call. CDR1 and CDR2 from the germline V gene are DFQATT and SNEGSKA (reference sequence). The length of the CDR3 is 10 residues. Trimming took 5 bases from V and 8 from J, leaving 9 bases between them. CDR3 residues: CSAEGAGYTF. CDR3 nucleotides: TGCAGTGCTGAGGGAGCGGGCTACACCTTC.

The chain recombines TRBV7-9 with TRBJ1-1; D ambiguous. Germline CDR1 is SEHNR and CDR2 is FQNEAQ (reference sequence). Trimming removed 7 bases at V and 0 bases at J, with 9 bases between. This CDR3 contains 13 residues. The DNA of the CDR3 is TGTGCCAGCAATCCGAACCTGAACACTGAAGCTTTCTTT. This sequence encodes CASNPNLNTEAFF.

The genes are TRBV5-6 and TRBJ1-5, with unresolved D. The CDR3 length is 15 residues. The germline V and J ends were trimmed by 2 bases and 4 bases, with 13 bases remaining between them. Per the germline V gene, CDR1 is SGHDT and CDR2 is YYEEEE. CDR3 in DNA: TGTGCCAGCAGCTTAAGAAGGGCCCTAAATCAGCCCCAGCATTTT. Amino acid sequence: CASSLRRALNQPQHF. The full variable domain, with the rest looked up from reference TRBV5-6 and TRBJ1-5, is DAGVTQSPTHLIKTRGQQVTLRCSPKSGHDTVSWYQQALGQGPQFIFQYYEEEERQRGNFPDRFSGHQFPNYSSELNVNALLLGDSALYLCASSLRRALNQPQHFGDGTRLSIL.